This is a list of T cell receptor beta chains from one sample in a study of post-analysis software for immune sequencing data. From the PCR reads, TCRdb called clonotypes with MiXCR, one entry per CDR3 protein. The table records some 800,000 distinct CDR3 sequences, about 43% of them present only once. Sequencing was done on a sample of blood. The source of these receptors is a girl aged 5 to 17 with multiple sclerosis. The CDR3 runs from the conserved cysteine through the conserved F or W. A D gene is named only where the DNA matches it firmly. A row's size may be missing; if present it is once, few, many or a size class.

j_call,v_call,clone_size,cdr3_length,d_call,cdr3_aa,cdr3_nt
TRBJ1-2,TRBV5-1,-,19,TRBD1,CASSAFPPGQLPPNYGYTF,TGCGCCAGCAGCGCTTTTCCCCCGGGACAGCTACCTCCTAACTATGGCTACACCTTC
TRBJ2-1,TRBV7-9,few,14,TRBD2,CASTLAGPYNEQFF,TGTGCCAGCACCTTAGCGGGTCCCTACAATGAGCAGTTCTTC
TRBJ2-1,TRBV27,-,14,TRBD2,CASNGRASYNEQFF,TGTGCCAGCAATGGGAGGGCCTCCTACAATGAGCAGTTCTTC
TRBJ2-3,TRBV15,-,15,-,CVTSSQPPGTDTQYF,TGTGTCACCAGCTCCCAACCCCCTGGCACAGATACGCAGTATTTT
TRBJ2-1,TRBV24-1,-,16,TRBD2,CATSSSGTDSYNEQFF,TGTGCCACCAGTTCTAGCGGGACCGACAGTTACAATGAGCAGTTCTTC
TRBJ2-5,TRBV7-8,-,14,-,CASTRRRGEETQYF,TGTGCCAGCACCCGGCGGCGGGGTGAAGAGACCCAGTACTTC
TRBJ2-1,TRBV12-3/TRBV12-4,-,12,-,CASSPSEAEQFF,TGTGCCAGCAGCCCCAGCGAGGCTGAGCAGTTCTTC
TRBJ2-5,TRBV7-2,-,14,TRBD2,CASSQGLAEETQYF,TGTGCCAGCAGCCAGGGACTAGCGGAAGAGACCCAGTACTTC
TRBJ2-1,TRBV9,once,17,-,CASSVAAGRSLVNEQFF,TGTGCCAGCAGCGTAGCCGCGGGGCGGAGCCTGGTAAATGAGCAGTTCTTC
TRBJ2-1,TRBV12-3/TRBV12-4,few,14,-,CASSRVGSYNEQFF,TGTGCCAGCAGTAGGGTAGGCTCCTACAATGAGCAGTTCTTC
TRBJ2-3,TRBV25-1,-,15,TRBD1,CATGPDRVVTDTQYF,TGTGCCACCGGGCCCGACAGGGTCGTCACAGATACGCAGTATTTT
TRBJ1-5,TRBV28,once,15,TRBD1,CASSSRDSPNQPQHF,TGTGCCAGCAGTTCCCGGGACAGCCCTAATCAGCCCCAGCATTTT
TRBJ2-1,TRBV27,few,15,TRBD1,CASTSVGTANNEQFF,TGTGCCAGCACCTCGGTGGGGACAGCTAACAATGAGCAGTTCTTC
TRBJ2-7,TRBV12-3/TRBV12-4,-,14,-,CASSLSGSEYEQYF,TGTGCCAGCAGTTTATCCGGGAGCGAGTACGAGCAGTACTTC
TRBJ2-3,TRBV20-1,-,14,-,CSARFLRGTDTQYF,TGCAGTGCTAGATTCCTCAGAGGCACAGATACGCAGTATTTT
TRBJ2-2,TRBV5-1,-,18,TRBD2,CASSNKGGTSGNTGELFF,TGCGCCAGCAGCAACAAAGGCGGGACTAGCGGGAACACCGGGGAGCTGTTTTTT
TRBJ2-7,TRBV20-1,few,15,TRBD1,CSASRDSPSRYEQYF,TGCAGTGCTAGCCGGGACAGCCCCTCCCGCTACGAGCAGTACTTC